Below, 22 T cell receptor beta chains from the same sample are listed, as sequenced in a study of immune characterization of retroperitoneal liposarcoma. One entry per CDR3 protein results from TCRdb running MiXCR on the PCR reads. Of more than 15,000 distinct CDR3 sequences detected, under 45% appear once; the ten largest clones hold 6.5% to 8%. The material sequenced was blood. These receptors were obtained from a male donor with retroperitoneal liposarcoma.

Relative to its sample, this clonotype is medium-sized. The rearrangement links TRBV7-2 to TRBJ2-4, with a possible D match to TRBD1 (6 bases). Trimming removed 6 bases at V and 6 bases at J, with 21 bases between. The CDR3 totals 16 residues. CDR1 is SGHTA, CDR2 FQGNSA, per germline. Written as DNA, the CDR3 is TGTGCCAGCAGTTCGGACAGAAGCTTAGCGTTAAACATTCAGTACTTC. Protein sequence: CASSSDRSLALNIQYF. The full variable domain, in which reference TRBV7-2 and TRBJ2-4 provide the parts outside the CDR3, is GAGVSQSPSNKVTEKGKDVELRCDPISGHTALYWYRQSLGQGLEFLIYFQGNSAPDKSGLPSDRFSAERTGGSVSTLTIQRTQQEDSAVYLCASSSDRSLALNIQYFGAGTRLSVL.

This clonotype was observed a few times. The V gene is TRBV6-2 or TRBV6-3, the J gene TRBJ2-5; 7 bases are a match to TRBD2. Unmatched junction bases numbered 11, after V lost 0 bases and J lost 4 bases. From germline, CDR1 is MNHEY and CDR2 SVGEGT. The CDR3 extends over 17 amino acids. The CDR3 nucleotides read TGTGCCAGCAGTTACTCCATCGGGGGGAAGGATTTAGAGACCCAGTACTTC. This sequence encodes CASSYSIGGKDLETQYF.

The J gene is TRBJ2-1, the V gene TRBV11-2, with D unclear. The germline V gene encodes CDR1 SGHAT and CDR2 FQNNGV. The CDR3 runs 10 residues. Trimming took off 3 bases at V and 6 bases at J, with 0 bases between the two ends. CDR3 coding DNA: TGTGCCAGCAGCTTCAATGAGCAGTTCTTC. Protein product: CASSFNEQFF.

This clonotype was found once. V is TRBV6-6 and J is TRBJ2-2, with D tentatively TRBD1 (6 bases). CDR3 length: 14 residues. The germline V gene has CDR1 MNHNY and CDR2 SVGAGI (reference sequence). Between the trimmed V and J ends, which lost 0 bases and 9 bases, there was a span of 11 bases. Here the CDR3 reads CASSYSRTVRELFF. In DNA, the CDR3 is TGTGCCAGCAGTTACTCGCGGACAGTAAGGGAGCTGTTTTTT.

The gene calls are TRBV11-3 and TRBJ2-5; the match to TRBD2 covers 11 bases. J lost 3 bases, V lost 1 base, and 4 bases had no gene match. Germline lookup yields CDR1 SGHNT and CDR2 YENEEA. The CDR3 is 16 residues long. CDR3 DNA sequence: TGTGCCAGCAGCTTAGGGGGACTAGCGGAAGAAGAGACCCAGTACTTC. It yields the protein CASSLGGLAEEETQYF.

This clonotype was recorded at least ten times. The J gene is TRBJ2-1, the V gene TRBV12-3 or TRBV12-4; TRBD2 agrees at 10 bases. The end of the DNA aligns better with TRBJ2-7, so the J call may be wrong. The CDR3 loop spans 14 amino acids. The CDR3 loop reads CASSPSGGYNEQYF. DNA of the CDR3: TGTGCCAGCAGCCCTAGCGGGGGATACAATGAGCAGTACTTC.

V usage is TRBV7-2 and J usage is TRBJ2-6, with D perhaps matching TRBD1 or TRBD2 (6 bases each). CDR3 length: 21 residues. Germline lookup yields CDR1 SGHTA and CDR2 FQGNSA. The V end was cut by 1 base, the J end by 4 bases, with 26 bases between. The chain's CDR3 is CASSLGQLGAGRRGGANVLTF. The CDR3 DNA reads TGTGCCAGCAGCTTAGGCCAACTGGGGGCGGGACGGAGGGGGGGGGCCAACGTCCTGACTTTC.

This clonotype was observed many times. The chain uses TRBV6-1 and TRBJ2-1; TRBD2 matches 13 bases. This CDR3 region has 15 residues. Germline CDR1 and CDR2: MNHNS and SASEGT. Unmatched junction bases numbered 10, after V lost 7 bases and J lost 10 bases. The chain's CDR3 is CASTLRTSGSGEQFF. CDR3 nucleotides: TGTGCCAGCACCCTAAGGACTAGCGGGAGTGGGGAGCAGTTCTTC.

V usage is TRBV12-3 or TRBV12-4 and J usage is TRBJ1-6, with 7 positions matching TRBD1. CDR3 length equals 15 residues. The junction had 6 bases not matched to a gene; V was cut back by 5 bases and J by 5 bases. CDR3 residues: CASSLPGQNNSPLHF. In DNA, the CDR3 is TGTGCCAGCAGTCTACCGGGACAGAATAATTCACCCCTCCACTTT.

The rearrangement uses TRBV11-3 and TRBJ2-1; TRBD2 agrees at 15 bases. Looked up from germline, CDR1 is SGHNT and CDR2 is YENEEA. The CDR3 is 16 amino acids. Trimming removed 5 bases from V and 7 bases from J; junction bases left unmatched: 6. CDR3 sequence (DNA): TGTGCCAGCAGCCCATTCGGACTAGCGGGAGGGAATGAGCAGTTCTTC. Its protein product is CASSPFGLAGGNEQFF. Complete variable domain (other parts from reference TRBV11-3 and TRBJ2-1): EAGVVQSPRYKIIEKKQPVAFWCNPISGHNTLYWYLQNLGQGPELLIRYENEEAVDDSQLPKDRFSAERLKGVDSTLKIQPAELGDSAVYLCASSPFGLAGGNEQFFGPGTRLTVL.

This clonotype has ten or more counts. J is TRBJ1-2 and V is TRBV7-2; D perhaps matches TRBD1 (6 bases). The CDR3 covers 15 residues. Germline-derived CDR1 and CDR2 are SGHTA and FQGNSA. V gave up 0 bases and J gave up 8 bases, with 16 bases separating them. This CDR3 is CASSLALRQGLGYTF. Here the CDR3 DNA reads TGTGCCAGCAGCTTAGCGCTTCGGCAGGGGTTGGGCTACACCTTC.

The genes are TRBV4-1 and TRBJ2-4; 9 nucleotides align to TRBD1. The closer fit of TRBJ2-7 to the DNA end suggests the J call may be wrong. Germline V gives CDR1 MGHRA, CDR2 YSYEKL. The length of the CDR3 is 15 residues. CDR3 nucleotide sequence: TGCGCCAGCAGCCAAGGACAGGGGGGGACCTACGAGCAGTACTTC. Amino acids: CASSQGQGGTYEQYF.

The CDR3 nucleotides read TGTGCCAGCAGTTGGGGCAGCTCCTACAATGAGCAGTTCTTC. Amino acid sequence: CASSWGSSYNEQFF. V and J are TRBV27 and TRBJ2-1; perhaps TRBD1 as D (5 bases). This CDR3 has 14 amino acids. Trimming removed 4 bases at V and 0 bases at J, with 7 bases between. The germline V gene has CDR1 MNHEY and CDR2 SMNVEV (reference sequence).

This clonotype was counted only a few times. V usage is TRBV4-1 and J usage is TRBJ2-5, with TRBD1 identical over 8 bases. The J call may be mistaken, given a closer DNA end match to TRBJ2-7. CDR1 is MGHRA and CDR2 is YSYEKL in the germline V gene. This CDR3 region has 19 residues. CDR3 sequence reads: CASSPVYETGVGGSYEQYF. The CDR3 DNA sequence: TGCGCCAGCAGCCCAGTATACGAGACAGGGGTCGGAGGCTCCTACGAGCAGTACTTC.

The chain couples TRBV11-1 to TRBJ1-2, with D possibly TRBD1 on 6 matching bases. The CDR3 covers 11 residues. Germline values: CDR1 SGHAT, CDR2 FQDESV (reference sequence). V was clipped by 5 bases and J by 5 bases, with 6 bases between them. CDR3 sequence reads: CASSQGYGYTF. For the CDR3, the DNA is TGTGCCAGCAGCCAGGGGTATGGCTACACCTTC.

This clonotype is medium-sized within its sample. Here the CDR3 DNA reads TGTGCCAGCAGGAGACAGGGTTTAGGCACCGGGGAGCTGTTTTTT. It specifies CASRRQGLGTGELFF. The chain couples TRBV6-1 to TRBJ2-2; 7 nucleotides align to TRBD1. This CDR3 is built from 15 residues. Germline V gene sequence: CDR1 MNHNS, CDR2 SASEGT. The V segment lost 6 bases and the J segment 4 bases; nucleotides outside the gene matches: 8.

This clonotype came up a few times. The rearrangement uses TRBV7-8 and TRBJ2-2; 7 bases are shared with TRBD1. The CDR3 totals 16 residues. V was pared by 5 bases and J by 4 bases, with 10 bases of the junction left unmatched. CDR1 and CDR2 from the germline V gene are SGHVS and FQNEAQ. The CDR3 region is CASSTRGRVSTGELFF. The CDR3, as DNA: TGTGCCAGCAGCACTAGGGGGCGCGTCAGCACCGGGGAGCTGTTTTTT.

The V gene is TRBV10-3, the J gene TRBJ2-1, with D perhaps TRBD2 (7 bases). The CDR3 has 12 residues. V lost 4 bases and J lost 10, with 11 bases in between. Germline V lookup: CDR1 ENHRY, CDR2 SYGVKD. This CDR3 is CAISGGGGEQFF. CDR3 sequence (DNA): TGTGCCATCAGTGGAGGCGGGGGCGAGCAGTTCTTC.

Note on this clonotype: A read error may be the cause here, since a much bigger clone is one base away. CDR3 sequence reads: CASPPGGAGGVYEQYF. The CDR3 bases are TGTGCCAGCCCCCCAGGAGGGGCAGGGGGAGTCTACGAGCAGTACTTC. The V gene is TRBV6-1, the J gene TRBJ2-7; the D gene is possibly TRBD1 (7 bases). V was clipped by 8 bases and J by 3 bases, with 23 bases between them. Germline loops: CDR1 MNHNS, CDR2 SASEGT. The CDR3 runs 16 residues.

This clonotype has a single count. The chain couples TRBV6-1 to TRBJ2-5, with 7 bases aligning to TRBD2. In germline, CDR1 is MNHNS, CDR2 SASEGT. The V and J ends lost 0 bases and 5 bases, in that order; junction bases with no gene match: 12. The CDR3 totals 17 residues. The CDR3 region has the DNA TGTGCCAGCAGTGAAGCGACGGCGCGGGCAGCGGGGGAGACCCAGTACTTC. This codes for CASSEATARAAGETQYF.

The chain employs TRBV6-6 and TRBJ2-3; D is possibly TRBD1 (6 bases). The V and J ends lost 6 bases and 4 bases respectively, with 17 bases between them. The germline V gene has CDR1 MNHNY and CDR2 SVGAGI (reference sequence). CDR3 length: 15 amino acids. The DNA of the CDR3 is TGTGCCAGCAGATCGCAGGGGTTCGACCCAGATACGCAGTATTTT. Translation: CASRSQGFDPDTQYF.

CDR3 region: CASGFGLAGVVETQYF. CDR3 DNA: TGTGCTAGTGGTTTCGGACTAGCGGGAGTCGTAGAGACCCAGTACTTC. This chain uses TRBV12-5 with TRBJ2-5, with TRBD2 identical over 13 bases. V trimming: 3 bases; J trimming: 4 bases; junction bases outside the gene matches: 5. CDR1 is LGHNT and CDR2 is FRNRAP in the germline V gene. This CDR3 has 16 amino acids.